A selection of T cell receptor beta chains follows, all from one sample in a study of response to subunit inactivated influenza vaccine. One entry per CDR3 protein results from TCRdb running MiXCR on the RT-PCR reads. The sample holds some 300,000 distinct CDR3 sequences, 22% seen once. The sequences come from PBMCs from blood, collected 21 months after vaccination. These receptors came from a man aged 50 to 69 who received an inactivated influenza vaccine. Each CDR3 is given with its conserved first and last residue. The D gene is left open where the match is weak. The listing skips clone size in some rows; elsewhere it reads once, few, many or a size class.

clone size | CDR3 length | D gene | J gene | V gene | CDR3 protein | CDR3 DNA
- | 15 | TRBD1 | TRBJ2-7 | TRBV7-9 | CASSRGGQGGYEQYF | TGTGCCAGCAGCCGAGGAGGACAGGGGGGATACGAGCAGTACTTC
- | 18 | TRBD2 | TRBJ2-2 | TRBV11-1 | CASSFPTRLAGATGELFF | TGTGCCAGCAGTTTCCCCACGCGACTAGCGGGGGCCACCGGGGAGCTGTTTTTT
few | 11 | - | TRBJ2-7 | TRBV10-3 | CAISDLYEQYF | TGTGCCATCAGTGATTTATACGAGCAGTACTTC
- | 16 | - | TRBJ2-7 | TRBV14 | CASSQAAGIPPYEQYF | TGTGCCAGCAGCCAAGCCGCAGGGATTCCTCCCTACGAGCAGTACTTC
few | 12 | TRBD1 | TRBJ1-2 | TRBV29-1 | CSVERQGYGYTF | TGCAGCGTTGAACGACAGGGCTATGGCTACACCTTC
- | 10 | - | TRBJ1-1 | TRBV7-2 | CASSPRRAFF | TGTGCCAGCAGCCCCCGGCGGGCTTTCTTT
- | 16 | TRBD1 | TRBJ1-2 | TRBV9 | CASSVGTGIESYGYTF | TGTGCCAGCAGCGTTGGGACAGGAATCGAGAGCTATGGCTACACCTTC
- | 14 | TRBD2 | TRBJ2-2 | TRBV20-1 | CSARKAGGTGELFF | TGCAGTGCTAGAAAAGCGGGGGGCACCGGGGAGCTGTTTTTT
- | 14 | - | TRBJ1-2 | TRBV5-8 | CASSFSEIVYGYTF | TGTGCCAGCAGCTTCTCTGAAATAGTCTATGGCTACACCTTC
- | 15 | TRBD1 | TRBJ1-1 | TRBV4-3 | CASSQDGQGATEAFF | TGCGCCAGCAGCCAAGATGGACAGGGGGCCACTGAAGCTTTCTTT
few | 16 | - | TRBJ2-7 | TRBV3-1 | CASSQEGQREANEQYF | TGTGCCAGCAGCCAAGAGGGTCAAAGGGAGGCTAACGAGCAGTACTTC
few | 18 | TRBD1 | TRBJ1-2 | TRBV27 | CASSLVGGQALFSYGYTF | TGTGCCAGCAGTTTAGTAGGGGGACAGGCCTTATTCTCCTATGGCTACACCTTC
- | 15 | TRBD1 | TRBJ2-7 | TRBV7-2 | CASSPTGTVSYEQYF | TGTGCCAGCAGCCCAACCGGGACAGTTTCCTACGAGCAGTACTTC
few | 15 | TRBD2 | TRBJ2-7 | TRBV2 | CASSEWASGTYEQYF | TGTGCCAGCAGTGAATGGGCTAGCGGGACCTACGAGCAGTACTTC
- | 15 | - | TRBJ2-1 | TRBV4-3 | CASSQEQANYNEQFF | TGCGCCAGCAGCCAAGAGCAGGCCAACTACAATGAGCAGTTCTTC
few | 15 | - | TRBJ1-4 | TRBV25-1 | CASSDSTAINEKLFF | TGTGCCAGCAGTGACTCGACAGCGATTAATGAAAAACTGTTTTTT
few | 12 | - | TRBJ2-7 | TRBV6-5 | CASSRDLYEQYF | TGTGCCAGCAGTCGGGACCTCTACGAGCAGTACTTC
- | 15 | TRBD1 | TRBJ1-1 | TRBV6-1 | CASSEAPGTASEAFF | TGTGCCAGCAGTGAAGCCCCTGGGACAGCGAGTGAAGCTTTCTTT
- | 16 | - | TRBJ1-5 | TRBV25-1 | CASSEGSAGGNQPQHF | TGTGCCAGCAGTGAAGGGTCCGCGGGGGGCAATCAGCCCCAGCATTTT
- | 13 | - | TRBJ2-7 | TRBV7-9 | CASSSGSLHEQYF | TGTGCCAGCAGCTCCGGGAGTTTACATGAGCAGTACTTC
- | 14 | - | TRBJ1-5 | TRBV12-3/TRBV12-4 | CASSLSYSNQPQHF | TGTGCCAGCAGTTTAAGCTATAGCAATCAGCCCCAGCATTTT
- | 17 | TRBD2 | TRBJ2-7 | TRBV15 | CATSRELAGEVPYEQYF | TGTGCCACCAGCAGAGAACTAGCGGGAGAGGTTCCTTACGAGCAGTACTTC
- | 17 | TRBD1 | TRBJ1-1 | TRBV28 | CASSSPPRGQVNTEAFF | TGTGCCAGCAGCTCCCCTCCTCGGGGACAGGTGAACACTGAAGCTTTCTTT
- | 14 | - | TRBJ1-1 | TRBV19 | CASSMADVNTEAFF | TGTGCCAGTAGTATGGCGGACGTAAACACTGAAGCTTTCTTT
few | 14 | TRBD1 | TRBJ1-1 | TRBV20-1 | CSAGEQGSHTEAFF | TGCAGTGCTGGGGAACAGGGGTCCCACACTGAAGCTTTCTTT
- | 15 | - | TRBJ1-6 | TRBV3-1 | CASSPTFRGNSPLHF | TGTGCCAGCAGCCCAACATTCAGGGGCAATTCACCCCTCCACTTT
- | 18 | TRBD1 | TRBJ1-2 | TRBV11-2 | CASSRQTGQGGFNYGYTF | TGTGCCAGCAGTCGACAAACGGGACAGGGGGGATTTAACTATGGCTACACCTTC
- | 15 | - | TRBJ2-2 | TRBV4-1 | CASSQLKRGTGELFF | TGCGCCAGCAGCCAACTGAAGAGGGGAACCGGGGAGCTGTTTTTT
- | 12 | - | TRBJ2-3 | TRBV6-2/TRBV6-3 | CASSKRTDTQYF | TGTGCCAGCAGTAAACGGACAGATACGCAGTATTTT
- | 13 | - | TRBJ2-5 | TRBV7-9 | CASSLVGPETQYF | TGTGCCAGCAGCTTAGTGGGGCCGGAGACCCAGTACTTC
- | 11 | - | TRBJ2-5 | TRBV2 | CACRGEETQYF | TGTGCCTGTCGTGGGGAGGAGACCCAGTACTTC
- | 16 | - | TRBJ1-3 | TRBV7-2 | CASSLQSAISGNTIYF | TGTGCCAGCAGCTTACAGTCCGCAATCTCTGGAAACACCATATATTTT
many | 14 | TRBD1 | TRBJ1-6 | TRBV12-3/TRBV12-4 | CASSFAGGNSPLHF | TGTGCCAGCAGTTTCGCAGGGGGTAATTCACCCCTCCACTTT
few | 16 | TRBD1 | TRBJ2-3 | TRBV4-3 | CASSQVGGQGTDTQYF | TGCGCCAGCAGCCAAGTGGGGGGACAGGGCACAGATACGCAGTATTTT
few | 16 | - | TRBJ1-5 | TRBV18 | CASSPSGGGRDQPQHF | TGTGCCAGCTCACCGAGTGGCGGGGGGCGGGATCAGCCCCAGCATTTT
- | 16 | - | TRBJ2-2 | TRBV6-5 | CASSYGGPGYTGELFF | TGTGCCAGCAGTTACGGGGGGCCGGGGTATACCGGGGAGCTGTTTTTT
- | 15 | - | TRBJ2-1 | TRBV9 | CASSEVTGAYNEQFF | TGTGCCAGCAGCGAAGTAACGGGGGCCTACAATGAGCAGTTCTTC
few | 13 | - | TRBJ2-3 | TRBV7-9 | CATSTFSTDTQYF | TGTGCCACCTCCACCTTTAGCACAGATACGCAGTATTTT
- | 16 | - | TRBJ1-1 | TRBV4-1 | CASSQNMDGLKTEAFF | TGCGCCAGCAGCCAAAACATGGACGGGCTAAAGACTGAAGCTTTCTTT
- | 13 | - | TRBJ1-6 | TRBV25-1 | CASSEDAKSPLHF | TGTGCCAGCAGTGAAGATGCTAAATCACCCCTCCACTTT
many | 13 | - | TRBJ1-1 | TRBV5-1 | CASKRDMNTEAFF | TGCGCCAGCAAAAGGGACATGAACACTGAAGCTTTCTTT
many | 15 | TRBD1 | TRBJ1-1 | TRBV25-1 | CASSEAGQLNTEAFF | TGTGCCAGCAGTGAAGCGGGACAGTTGAACACTGAAGCTTTCTTT
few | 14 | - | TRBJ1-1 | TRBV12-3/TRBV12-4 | CATSLAGLNTEAFF | TGTGCCACTTCCTTGGCAGGGTTGAACACTGAAGCTTTCTTT
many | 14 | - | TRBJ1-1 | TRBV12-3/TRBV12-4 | CASSSPAGVTEAFF | TGTGCCAGCAGTTCCCCGGCAGGGGTTACTGAAGCTTTCTTT
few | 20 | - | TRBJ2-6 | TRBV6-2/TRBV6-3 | CASSYYPPGWLVSGANVLTF | TGTGCCAGCAGTTACTACCCCCCAGGGTGGCTAGTCTCTGGGGCCAACGTCCTGACTTTC
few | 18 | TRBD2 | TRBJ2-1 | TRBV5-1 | CASSPTSGRASGRSEQFF | TGCGCCAGCAGCCCAACTAGCGGGAGGGCCTCTGGTCGATCTGAGCAGTTCTTC
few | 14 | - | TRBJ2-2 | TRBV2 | CASSKLEWAGELFF | TGTGCCAGCAGTAAACTAGAGTGGGCCGGGGAGCTGTTTTTT
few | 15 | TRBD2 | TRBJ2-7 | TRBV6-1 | CASSIRREGPYEQYF | TGTGCCAGCAGTATTAGACGGGAGGGCCCCTACGAGCAGTACTTC
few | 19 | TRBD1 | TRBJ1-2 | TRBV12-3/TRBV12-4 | CASSYRRTGQPIDLHGYTF | TGTGCCAGCAGTTACCGACGGACAGGGCAGCCTATAGACCTTCATGGCTACACCTTC
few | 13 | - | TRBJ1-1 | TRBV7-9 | CASSFWSNTEAFF | TGTGCCAGCAGCTTTTGGAGTAACACTGAAGCTTTCTTT
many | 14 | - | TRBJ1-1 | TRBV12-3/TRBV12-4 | CASSPGGRNTEAFF | TGTGCCAGCTCCCCCGGAGGCCGGAACACTGAAGCTTTCTTT
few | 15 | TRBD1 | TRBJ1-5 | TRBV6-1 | CASSARTGGNQPQHF | TGTGCCAGCAGTGCAAGGACAGGGGGCAATCAGCCCCAGCATTTT
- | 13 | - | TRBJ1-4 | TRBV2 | CASRYATNEKLFF | TGTGCCAGCAGATACGCAACTAATGAAAAACTGTTTTTT
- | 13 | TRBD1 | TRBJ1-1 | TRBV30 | CAWRRQGGTEAFF | TGTGCCTGGAGGAGACAGGGTGGCACTGAAGCTTTCTTT
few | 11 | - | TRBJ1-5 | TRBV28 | CASSSTGPQHF | TGTGCCAGCAGTTCTACAGGGCCCCAGCATTTT
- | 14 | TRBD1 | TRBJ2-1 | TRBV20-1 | CSARHRGPYNEQFF | TGCAGTGCTAGGCACAGGGGTCCCTACAATGAGCAGTTCTTC
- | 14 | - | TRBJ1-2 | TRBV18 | CASSPVSGGYGYTF | TGTGCCAGCTCACCAGTGTCGGGGGGCTATGGCTACACCTTC